Detailed here is one T cell receptor beta chain. What it recognizes is unknown. This record comes from a study of immune evolution from preneoplasia to lung adenocarcinoma. V lost 2 bases and J 0 bases, leaving 7 bases between the germline ends. This CDR3 region has 14 residues. CDR1 and CDR2 from the germline V gene are SGHVS and FQNEAQ. TCRdb keeps only in-frame clones here, not all; method: immunoSEQ multiplex PCR. The sample carries 4,300 or so clones, around 80% recorded once. Study results and limitations: Clonality was highest in normal lung, lower in later-stage lesions apparently.

The chain recombines TRBV7-8 with TRBJ1-1; D unclear. The origin of this receptor is a person aged 60-80 years with lung adenocarcinoma. The sequencing input was FFPE adjacent normal lung tissue. As DNA, the CDR3 is TGTGCCAGCAGCTTATCTAACCTGAACACTGAAGCTTTCTTT. This translates into CASSLSNLNTEAFF.